The 5 T cell receptor beta chains below come from one sample, sequenced in a study of T cell responses to AZD1222 COVID-19 vaccine. TCRdb keeps only in-frame clones here, not all; method: immunoSEQ multiplex PCR. The table has under 150,000 clones, around four fifths seen once. Sequenced here: peripheral blood, sampled on day 0 of MenACWY control vaccination. These receptors all stem from an adult in good health.

The chain recombines TRBV9 with TRBJ2-1; 9 nucleotides agree with TRBD1. With 1 base clipped from V and 1 base from J, the junction kept 9 bases outside the gene matches. Per the germline V gene, CDR1 is SGDLS and CDR2 is YYNGEE. The CDR3 totals 18 residues. The CDR3 nucleotides read TGTGCCAGCAGCGTACTCCCCACGGGACAGGGATCCTACAATGAGCAGTTCTTC. Translating gives CASSVLPTGQGSYNEQFF. Together with reference TRBV9 and TRBJ2-1, the CDR3 gives the full variable domain: DSGVTQTPKHLITATGQRVTLRCSPRSGDLSVYWYQQSLDQGLQFLIQYYNGEERAKGNILERFSAQQFPDLHSELNLSSLELGDSALYFCASSVLPTGQGSYNEQFFGPGTRLTVL.

The V and J genes are TRBV7-3 and TRBJ2-2, with D possibly matching TRBD1 (5 bases). Trimming shortened V by 3 bases and J by 4 bases, and 9 bases separated the two germline ends. The CDR3 has 14 residues. CDR1 is SGHTA and CDR2 is FQGTGA in the germline V gene. The CDR3 is CASSFRQGTGELFF. Written as DNA, the CDR3 is TGTGCCAGCAGCTTTAGGCAGGGCACCGGGGAGCTGTTTTTT. The variable domain in full, completed from reference TRBV7-3 and TRBJ2-2, reads GAGVSQTPSNKVTEKGKYVELRCDPISGHTALYWYRQSLGQGPEFLIYFQGTGAADDSGLPNDRFFAVRPEGSVSTLKIQRTERGDSAVYLCASSFRQGTGELFFGEGSRLTVL.

The V gene is TRBV10-2, the J gene TRBJ2-5; no clear D gene. Germline V lookup: CDR1 WSHSY, CDR2 SAAADI. The ends were cut back, 0 bases at V and 6 bases at J, with 11 bases in the middle. CDR3 length equals 14 residues. The CDR3 reads CASSESGVGKTQYF. In DNA form, the CDR3 reads TGCGCCAGCAGTGAGTCGGGCGTTGGGAAGACCCAGTACTTC.

The chain combines TRBV12-3 or TRBV12-4 with TRBJ1-2; D is perhaps TRBD1 (6 bases). The length of the CDR3 is 13 residues. Trimming stripped 3 bases from V and 4 bases from J, with 9 bases between. For the CDR3, the DNA is TGTGCCAGCAGTTTTACAGGGAGCTATGGCTACACCTTC. Translated, it gives CASSFTGSYGYTF.

This chain joins TRBV5-1 and TRBJ2-3; D gene unclear. This CDR3 is built from 16 residues. Between the trimmed V and J ends, which lost 3 bases and 2 bases, there was a span of 16 bases. Germline lookup yields CDR1 SGHRS and CDR2 YFSETQ. The CDR3 DNA reads TGCGCCAGCAGCTCGTATACAGAATTACACACAGATACGCAGTATTTT. Its protein product is CASSSYTELHTDTQYF.